Described below is a single T cell receptor (beta chain) sequence and its context. Its antigen is currently unknown. This entry belongs to a study of beta chain features in type 1 diabetes. Study-wide results and caveats: Shorter TCRB CDR3s, moderately but significantly so, were found in Type 1 diabetes patients in all four CD4+ subsets. Cells expressing TCR highly could be over-represented by cDNA sequencing.

All of the isolated RNA was reverse transcribed, so expressed TCRB transcripts were sequenced. Sequenced by immunoSEQ multiplex PCR; TCRdb stores in-frame clones only, minus some. In the table there are fewer than 500,000 clones, about 15% of which are singletons. This CDR3 is built from 14 residues. V lost 5 bases and J lost 5; bases outside the gene matches: 2. The germline gives CDR1 SEHNR, CDR2 FQNEAQ (reference sequence). The source of this sequence is a man younger than 40 in good health. The chain joins TRBV7-9 to TRBJ1-4, with 10 bases identical to TRBD1. The sample was naive CD4+ T cells from blood. The CDR3, as DNA: TGTGCCAGCAGCAAGGGACAGGGGAATGAAAAACTGTTTTTT. The encoded protein is CASSKGQGNEKLFF.